The clone carrying this T cell receptor beta chain appeared a single time. In the study's own analysis: Amplification from reference gene primers served as the basis for estimated nucleated cell counts. Produced via immunoSEQ multiplex PCR; TCRdb's table is partial and in-frame only. The V and J calls and clone size were taken over from that table, and D and trimming were inferred from the DNA. The sample shows 230,000 or so clones, about 90% of them seen only once. The data were obtained in a study of blood T cell repertoires in COVID-19. Study overall: Samples taken during acute and convalescent COVID-19 were collected in the United States, Italy and Spain. In each case, the material was cDNA or gDNA derived from T cells, B-cell-depleted T cells, or PBMCs.

This CDR3 has 15 residues. Germline V lookup: CDR1 LNHDA, CDR2 SQIVND (reference sequence). Trimming shortened V by 4 bases and J by 0 bases, and 10 bases separated the two germline ends. Specimen: peripheral blood. V and J are TRBV19 and TRBJ1-5; tentative D call: TRBD1 (6 bases). This sequence originates from a man aged 40-50 years with active or convalescent COVID-19. CDR3 sequence (DNA): TGTGCCAGTAGTAAGGACAGTTATAGCAATCAGCCCCAGCATTTT. Residues: CASSKDSYSNQPQHF.